The 23 T cell receptor beta chains below were found in one sample sequenced in a study of OX40 agonist ivuxolimab in advanced cancers. TCRdb's copy holds only in-frame clones and misses some; the assay was immunoSEQ multiplex PCR. The sample has 90,000 to 130,000 clones; approximately 90% are singletons. The sequencing here drew on CD4+ or CD8+ T cells sorted from blood, taken in a trial of the OX40 agonist ivuxolimab. The receptors were sampled from an adult with an advanced solid tumor such as melanoma, head and neck, liver or kidney cancer.

This clone occurred a few times. The genes are TRBV11-2 and TRBJ2-7, with 9 bases fitting TRBD2. Per the germline V gene, CDR1 is SGHAT and CDR2 is FQNNGV. V lost 2 bases to trimming and J lost 7 bases; unmatched junction nucleotides: 6. The CDR3 has 14 amino acids. The CDR3 region is CASSLSASGIEQYF. The CDR3 nucleotides are TGTGCCAGCAGCTTAAGTGCTAGCGGGATTGAGCAGTACTTC.

This clone was seen once. The chain couples TRBV2 to TRBJ1-6; tentatively, D is TRBD1 (5 bases). This CDR3 has 15 residues. Germline lookup yields CDR1 SNHLY and CDR2 FYNNEI. V lost 8 bases, J lost 7 bases, and 18 bases lay in between. This chain's CDR3 is CASYPSQGQNSPLHF. The CDR3 DNA follows: TGTGCCAGCTACCCCTCGCAGGGCCAAAATTCACCCCTCCACTTT.

In this sample, this clone turned up a few times. The CDR3 loop is CAKGVGVPGNTIYF. CDR3 DNA sequence: TGTGCCAAAGGGGTTGGGGTCCCTGGAAACACCATATATTTT. This rearrangement joins TRBV2 to TRBJ1-3; tentative D call: TRBD1 (5 bases). In germline, CDR1 is SNHLY, CDR2 FYNNEI. The germline V and J ends were trimmed by 10 bases and 2 bases, with 15 bases remaining between them. CDR3 length equals 14 residues.

The chain joins TRBV11-2 to TRBJ2-3; D gene ambiguous. V was shortened by 5 bases and J by 1 base, with 7 bases between the two germline ends. CDR1 and CDR2 (germline): SGHAT, FQNNGV. The CDR3 spans 13 residues. The CDR3 DNA is TGTGCCAGCAGCGTAGCAGGCACAGATACGCAGTATTTT. Its translation: CASSVAGTDTQYF.

The CDR3 DNA reads as TGCGCCAGCAGCTCTACTAGCGGGGAAGGAGAGACCCAGTACTTC. This sequence encodes CASSSTSGEGETQYF. J is TRBJ2-5 and V is TRBV5-1, with TRBD2 matching over 10 bases. Germline V lookup: CDR1 SGHRS, CDR2 YFSETQ. V was pared by 3 bases and J by 4 bases, with 6 bases of the junction left unmatched. The CDR3 covers 15 residues.

The chain combines TRBV29-1 with TRBJ1-1; 7 bases map to TRBD1. Trimming cost V 7 bases and J 0 bases; bases outside gene matches: 11. Looked up from germline, CDR1 is SQVTM and CDR2 is ANQGSEA. The CDR3 totals 15 residues. The CDR3 DNA sequence: TGCAGCGCAGACGGACAGGACCTTTTGAACACTGAAGCTTTCTTT. This encodes CSADGQDLLNTEAFF.

This clone has a handful of counts. This chain connects TRBV9 to TRBJ1-2; 10 bases match TRBD1. CDR1 is SGDLS and CDR2 is YYNGEE in the germline V gene. This CDR3 is built from 15 residues. The V segment lost 4 bases and the J segment 4 bases; nucleotides outside the gene matches: 7. CDR3 DNA: TGTGCCAGCAGCCTAAGGGACAGGGGCCTCTATGGCTACACCTTC. Protein: CASSLRDRGLYGYTF.

The genes are TRBV6-6 and TRBJ1-1; 7 nucleotides match TRBD1. CDR3 length: 14 residues. After removal of 5 bases from V and 4 bases from J, the junction contained 7 bases not matched to a gene. Per germline, CDR1 MNHNY and CDR2 SVGAGI (reference sequence). The CDR3, as DNA: TGTGCCAGCAGTCTCCGGGACAGCGGCACTGAAGCTTTCTTT. Translated, it gives CASSLRDSGTEAFF.

The gene calls are TRBV28 and TRBJ1-1; 8 bases agree with TRBD1. J gave up 5 bases and V 11 bases, and 16 bases lay outside the gene matches. Germline V gives CDR1 MDHEN, CDR2 SYDVKM. This CDR3 comprises 15 residues. CDR3 loop: CAGYSPSGGRTEAFF. CDR3 DNA: TGTGCCGGTTACTCCCCCTCAGGGGGCAGGACTGAAGCTTTCTTT.

The chain couples TRBV19 to TRBJ1-3; D possibly corresponds to TRBD1 (6 bases). CDR3 length: 13 amino acids. The V and J ends lost 6 bases and 1 base respectively, with 7 bases between them. Germline CDR1 and CDR2: LNHDA and SQIVND (reference sequence). The CDR3 region has the DNA TGTGCCAGTAGCACAGGGTCTGGAAACACCATATATTTT. It translates to CASSTGSGNTIYF.

The chain has TRBV7-3 and TRBJ1-1; 7 bases map to TRBD1. V lost 3 bases, J lost 4 bases, and 2 bases stayed unmatched. The CDR3 is 13 amino acids. Germline lookup yields CDR1 SGHTA and CDR2 FQGTGA. CDR3 protein: CASSLEGATEAFF. The CDR3 coding sequence is TGTGCCAGCAGCTTGGAGGGGGCCACTGAAGCTTTCTTT.

V is TRBV7-6 and J is TRBJ2-1, with D maybe TRBD2 (6 bases). The CDR3 has 15 residues. V shed 8 bases and J shed 0 bases, with 14 bases lying between them. Germline V gene data show CDR1 as SGHVS and CDR2 as FNYEAQ. The DNA for the CDR3 is TGTGCCAGCGGCCGGCGGGGCAGCTCCTACAATGAGCAGTTCTTC. Translated: CASGRRGSSYNEQFF.

The rearrangement joins TRBV11-3 to TRBJ2-1; D is unresolved. Germline V gene data show CDR1 as SGHNT and CDR2 as YENEEA. This CDR3 spans 15 amino acids. V dropped 5 bases and J dropped 0 bases, with 11 bases sitting between them. In DNA form, the CDR3 reads TGTGCCAGCAGCCCCCAGGTTAGCTCCTACAATGAGCAGTTCTTC. Protein: CASSPQVSSYNEQFF.

J is TRBJ2-7 and V is TRBV27; TRBD1 agrees at 11 bases. The J segment lost 6 bases and the V segment lost 5 bases, leaving 12 bases of the junction unmatched. The germline V gene has CDR1 MNHEY and CDR2 SMNVEV (reference sequence). This CDR3 is built from 16 residues. CDR3 sequence reads: CASSLVGTGQGVEQYF. CDR3 in DNA: TGTGCCAGCAGTCTGGTCGGGACGGGACAGGGGGTCGAGCAGTACTTC.

The V gene is TRBV7-6, the J gene TRBJ1-3; perhaps TRBD1 as D (6 bases). V dropped 5 bases and J dropped 7 bases, with 30 bases sitting between them. This CDR3 has 19 residues. Germline CDR1 SGHVS, CDR2 FNYEAQ. CDR3 region: CASSPHSPGDRTMPNTIYF. Here the CDR3 DNA reads TGTGCCAGCAGCCCCCATTCCCCGGGCGACAGGACGATGCCGAACACCATATATTTT. Filled out from reference TRBV7-6 and TRBJ1-3, the complete variable domain reads GAGVSQSPRYKVTKRGQDVALRCDPISGHVSLYWYRQALGQGPEFLTYFNYEAQQDKSGLPNDRFSAERPEGSISTLTIQRTEQRDSAMYRCASSPHSPGDRTMPNTIYFGEGSWLTVV.

The chain uses TRBV2 and TRBJ2-5; tentatively, D is TRBD2 (6 bases). Germline values: CDR1 SNHLY, CDR2 FYNNEI. The CDR3 extends over 13 amino acids. V lost 8 bases, J lost 4 bases, and 14 bases lay in between. The CDR3 protein is CASRGTFAETQYF. The CDR3 region has the DNA TGTGCCAGCCGAGGGACTTTTGCAGAGACCCAGTACTTC. Filled out from reference TRBV2 and TRBJ2-5, the complete variable domain reads EPEVTQTPSHQVTQMGQEVILRCVPISNHLYFYWYRQILGQKVEFLVSFYNNEISEKSEIFDDQFSVERPDGSNFTLKIRSTKLEDSAMYFCASRGTFAETQYFGPGTRLLVL.

This clone was picked up one time. The chain is built from TRBV2 and TRBJ1-6, with a possible D match to TRBD1 (5 bases). The CDR3 is made up of 16 amino acids. CDR1 and CDR2 (germline): SNHLY, FYNNEI. The V end was cut by 4 bases, the J end by 1 base, with 11 bases between. The CDR3 coding sequence is TGTGCCAGCAGTGCTGGGGGTGGGTCCTATAATTCACCCCTCCACTTT. Amino acid sequence: CASSAGGGSYNSPLHF. Based on the CDR3 plus reference TRBV2 and TRBJ1-6, the full variable domain is EPEVTQTPSHQVTQMGQEVILRCVPISNHLYFYWYRQILGQKVEFLVSFYNNEISEKSEIFDDQFSVERPDGSNFTLKIRSTKLEDSAMYFCASSAGGGSYNSPLHFGNGTRLTVT.

V is TRBV4-2 and J is TRBJ2-1; no reliable D call. Trimming pared 4 bases from V and 2 bases from J, leaving 18 bases between. The CDR3 length is 17 residues. CDR1 is LGHNA, CDR2 YNFKEQ, per germline. CDR3 in DNA: TGTGCCAGCAGCCCCCAGGACGGGTTCCTAACCTACAATGAGCAGTTCTTC. As protein: CASSPQDGFLTYNEQFF.

This chain links TRBV11-3 with TRBJ2-7; D not resolved. Germline CDR1 and CDR2: SGHNT and YENEEA. The CDR3 is 14 amino acids. Trimming cost V 5 bases and J 2 bases, with 13 bases left between them. DNA for the CDR3: TGTGCCAGCAGCCCAAATTCGGACGCCTACGAGCAGTACTTC. The encoded protein is CASSPNSDAYEQYF.

The chain is built from TRBV7-8 and TRBJ1-1; TRBD1 matches 7 bases. Germline CDR1 is SGHVS and CDR2 is FQNEAQ. V gave up 5 bases and J gave up 2 bases; unmatched junction bases: 17. The CDR3 spans 18 residues. The DNA for the CDR3 is TGTGCCAGCAGCCAAAATCAACTCCCAGACAGGGCCAACACTGAAGCTTTCTTT. Translated: CASSQNQLPDRANTEAFF.

This clone has only a few counts. CDR3 sequence: CASSPNNYGYTF. In nucleotides, the CDR3 is TGTGCCAGCAGCCCCAATAACTATGGCTACACCTTC. The chain has TRBV11-2 and TRBJ1-2; D gene uncertain. With 5 bases removed from V and 1 base from J, the gap between germline ends came to 5 bases. Germline CDR1 is SGHAT and CDR2 is FQNNGV. The CDR3 runs to 12 residues.

This clone was counted a single time. The CDR3 DNA reads TGTGCCAGTAGTACTCGACAGCTTGAAGCTTTCTTT. Translation: CASSTRQLEAFF. The rearrangement links TRBV19 to TRBJ1-1; possible D gene TRBD1, 5 bases. V lost 4 bases to trimming and J lost 7 bases, with 10 bases between them. The CDR3 runs 12 residues. Germline lookup yields CDR1 LNHDA and CDR2 SQIVND (reference sequence).

J is TRBJ2-7 and V is TRBV5-6; either TRBD1 or TRBD2 may fit D (6 bases each). Per the germline V gene, CDR1 is SGHDT and CDR2 is YYEEEE. The length of the CDR3 is 17 residues. The V gene lost 3 bases and the J gene lost 5 bases, with 24 bases spanning the gap. CDR3 sequence: CASSYWGDTRIRDEQYF. In DNA form, the CDR3 reads TGTGCCAGCAGCTATTGGGGGGACACCCGAATTCGTGACGAGCAGTACTTC.